Sequencing of this T cell receptor (beta chain) was carried out in a study of T cell responses to AZD1222 COVID-19 vaccine. General study points: Baseline seropositivity occurred in only a handful of AZD1222 recipients. A rise in Spike-specific TCR breadth and depth followed two AZD1222 doses. White British people made up most donors, females outnumbered males, and clonal diversity was possibly underestimated.

Data came from immunoSEQ multiplex PCR; TCRdb stores just in-frame clones and leaves some out. The table records some 200,000 clones, approximately 92% of them present only once. Note on this clone: The antigen is not known.

Trimming removed 3 bases from V and 3 bases from J, with 0 bases in between. The CDR3 totals 10 residues. Germline CDR1 is SNHLY and CDR2 is FYNNEI. The origin of this receptor is an adult who received the MenACWY meningococcal vaccine as a control. Material: peripheral blood, obtained 28 days after the second dose of the MenACWY control vaccine. The chain employs TRBV2 and TRBJ2-7; D remains ambiguous. The chain's CDR3 is CASSDYEQYF. CDR3 bases: TGTGCCAGCAGTGACTACGAGCAGTACTTC. The full variable domain, with the rest looked up from reference TRBV2 and TRBJ2-7, is EPEVTQTPSHQVTQMGQEVILRCVPISNHLYFYWYRQILGQKVEFLVSFYNNEISEKSEIFDDQFSVERPDGSNFTLKIRSTKLEDSAMYFCASSDYEQYFGPGTRLTVT.